These 24 T cell receptor beta chains were sequenced from one sample in a study of Tregs in tolerant kidney transplant recipients. Profiled with immunoSEQ multiplex PCR; TCRdb holds only in-frame clones, not every one. The profile covers more than 70,000 clones, with about 91% appearing a single time and about 1.6% taken by the ten largest. The nonmyeloablative bone marrow transplants came from related graft donors, with transient mixed chimerism. Here the sequenced sample was CD4+ T cells from blood (PBMCs), taken 24 months after the transplant. All receptors derive from a human patient who received a combined kidney and bone marrow transplant. Some T cells may be provided by the graft donor.

The chain is built from TRBV11-2 and TRBJ2-1; 7 nucleotides agree with TRBD2. The CDR3 is 12 residues long. J gave up 7 bases and V 6 bases, and 3 bases lay outside the gene matches. Germline CDR1 reads SGHAT; CDR2 reads FQNNGV. In DNA form, the CDR3 reads TGTGCCAGCAGAAAACTAGCGAATGAGCAGTTCTTC. Translating gives CASRKLANEQFF.

The chain employs TRBV5-8 and TRBJ1-2; D possibly corresponds to TRBD1 (5 bases). CDR3 length equals 13 residues. Per the germline V gene, CDR1 is SGHTS and CDR2 is YDEGEE. Trimming stripped 2 bases from V and 8 bases from J, with 13 bases between. In DNA form, the CDR3 reads TGTGCCAGCAGCTTTGCAGGGTTGGGAGGCTACACCTTC. It translates to CASSFAGLGGYTF.

The J gene is TRBJ2-1, the V gene TRBV7-3; TRBD2 matches at 11 bases. Looked up from germline, CDR1 is SGHTA and CDR2 is FQGTGA. V shed 2 bases, J shed 3 bases, and the junction held 3 bases outside the gene matches. The CDR3 covers 16 residues. CDR3 region: CASSLSGLAGYNEQFF. The CDR3 nucleotides are TGTGCCAGCAGCTTATCCGGACTAGCGGGCTACAATGAGCAGTTCTTC.

The chain couples TRBV2 to TRBJ2-3, with D tentatively TRBD2 (6 bases). The CDR3 has 15 residues. The germline CDR1 and CDR2 sequences are SNHLY and FYNNEI. Trimming removed 8 bases from V and 1 base from J, with 16 bases in between. The CDR3: CASGTLAIGTDTQYF. DNA for the CDR3: TGTGCCAGCGGAACCCTAGCGATCGGCACAGATACGCAGTATTTT.

The gene calls are TRBV6-5 and TRBJ2-6; TRBD1 is a possible D gene (5 bases). Germline CDR1 and CDR2: MNHEY and SVGAGI. Deletions cut 8 bases from V and 2 bases from J, with 13 bases between. The CDR3 has 15 amino acids. CDR3 sequence: CASSRAGTGANVLTF. The CDR3 nucleotides are TGTGCCAGCTCCAGGGCAGGGACTGGGGCCAACGTCCTGACTTTC.

This clone was detected only once. CDR3 in amino acids: CASGLVYQETQYF. The CDR3 region has the DNA TGTGCCAGTGGACTAGTTTACCAAGAGACCCAGTACTTC. J is TRBJ2-5 and V is TRBV10-3, with 7 bases identical to TRBD2. CDR1 and CDR2 from the germline V gene are ENHRY and SYGVKD. This CDR3 region has 13 residues. Germline trimming cut 10 bases from V and 0 bases from J; bases unmatched to any gene: 5.

Only one count was recorded for this clone. Other DNA variants within this sample encode the same CDR3. The V call is TRBV7-2, the J call TRBJ1-1; 8 bases agree with TRBD1. The V segment lost 6 bases and the J segment 4 bases; nucleotides outside the gene matches: 4. CDR3 length: 13 residues. The germline V gene has CDR1 SGHTA and CDR2 FQGNSA. CDR3 amino acids: CASSLTGGTEAFF. Here the CDR3 DNA reads TGTGCCAGCAGTCTAACAGGGGGCACTGAAGCTTTCTTT.

V usage is TRBV5-4 and J usage is TRBJ2-5; TRBD1 matches 9 bases. V lost 5 bases to trimming and J lost 4 bases; unmatched junction nucleotides: 9. Germline CDR1 reads SGHNT; CDR2 reads YYREEE (reference sequence). The CDR3 consists of 15 residues. This chain's CDR3 is CASRYRDRDLETQYF. The CDR3 DNA follows: TGTGCCAGCAGATACCGGGACAGGGACCTAGAGACCCAGTACTTC.

The chain combines TRBV7-9 with TRBJ2-1; no reliable D call. Germline V gene data show CDR1 as SEHNR and CDR2 as FQNEAQ (reference sequence). V shed 1 base and J shed 0 bases, with 16 bases lying between them. This CDR3 contains 18 residues. This CDR3 is CASSLGAGISSSYNEQFF. In nucleotides, the CDR3 is TGTGCCAGCAGCTTAGGGGCCGGAATCTCGAGCTCCTACAATGAGCAGTTCTTC.

This chain uses TRBV4-1 with TRBJ2-3; D is uncertain. Germline V CDR1 and CDR2: MGHRA, YSYEKL. Deletions cut 4 bases from V and 2 bases from J, with 7 bases between. The length of the CDR3 is 13 residues. The CDR3 loop reads CASSLGFTDTQYF. The CDR3 DNA reads TGCGCCAGCAGCCTTGGCTTCACAGATACGCAGTATTTT.

This clone was detected once. V and J are TRBV19 and TRBJ2-5; D remains ambiguous. Germline-derived CDR1 and CDR2 are LNHDA and SQIVND (reference sequence). The length of the CDR3 is 14 residues. Trimming shortened V by 1 base and J by 2 bases, and 8 bases separated the two germline ends. The CDR3 nucleotides read TGTGCCAGTAGTATAGGCGGCCCACAAGAGACCCAGTACTTC. Translated, it gives CASSIGGPQETQYF.

The rearrangement links TRBV14 to TRBJ2-7; D unresolved. The CDR3 extends over 11 amino acids. Germline loops: CDR1 SGHDN, CDR2 FVKESK. Trimming pared 5 bases from V and 2 bases from J, leaving 4 bases between. The CDR3 DNA reads as TGTGCCAGCAGCTATGCCTACGAGCAGTACTTC. Translated: CASSYAYEQYF.

The chain links TRBV30 to TRBJ1-1; tentative D call: TRBD1 (5 bases). This CDR3 has 15 residues. The V gene lost 0 bases and the J gene lost 4 bases, with 15 bases spanning the gap. Germline CDR1 and CDR2: GTSNPN and SVGIG (reference sequence). This CDR3 reads CAWSVPGWGFTEAFF. In DNA, the CDR3 is TGTGCCTGGAGTGTTCCTGGTTGGGGCTTCACTGAAGCTTTCTTT.

The V gene is TRBV15, the J gene TRBJ2-7; the match to TRBD1 covers 7 bases. CDR1 is LNHNV and CDR2 is YYDKDF in the germline V gene (reference sequence). J was trimmed by 5 bases and V by 5 bases; bases with no gene match: 6. The CDR3 covers 13 residues. Here the CDR3 reads CATSGDREHEQYF. As DNA, the CDR3 is TGTGCCACCAGCGGCGACAGGGAACACGAGCAGTACTTC.

About this clone: At one end the junction does not follow the germline gene, possibly because of a read error. The sample has other DNA sequences that encode this CDR3 too. V usage is TRBV6-5 and J usage is TRBJ1-6; a possible D gene is TRBD1 (6 bases). This CDR3 is 15 amino acids long. Germline lookup yields CDR1 MNHEY and CDR2 SVGAGI. CDR3 amino acids: CASRPDRTYNSPLHF. DNA for the CDR3: TGTGCCAGCAGGCCAGACAGGACCTATAATTCCCCCCTCCACTTT.

V usage is TRBV7-2 and J usage is TRBJ2-1; 13 bases are shared with TRBD2. CDR1 is SGHTA, CDR2 FQGNSA, per germline. The ends lost 5 bases at V and 7 bases at J; junction bases unmatched: 5. This CDR3 comprises 15 residues. The CDR3 region has the DNA TGTGCCAGCAGCCCGGGACTAGCGGGGAAAAATGAGCAGTTCTTC. Amino acid sequence: CASSPGLAGKNEQFF.

V gene TRBV9 combines with J gene TRBJ2-7, with a weak D call TRBD1 (6 bases). Trimming took off 2 bases at V and 2 bases at J, with 11 bases between the two ends. Germline values: CDR1 SGDLS, CDR2 YYNGEE. This CDR3 has 14 residues. Here the CDR3 reads CASSVGDNAYEQYF. The CDR3 coding sequence is TGTGCCAGCAGCGTCGGGGACAACGCCTACGAGCAGTACTTC.

This clone occurred once. The chain employs TRBV9 and TRBJ1-2; maybe TRBD1 (5 bases). Trimming left V 0 bases short and J 4 bases short, with 19 bases between. The CDR3 is 17 residues long. Per germline, CDR1 SGDLS and CDR2 YYNGEE. The CDR3 region is CASSVVPLGGSGYGYTF. Here the CDR3 DNA reads TGTGCCAGCAGCGTAGTTCCTCTTGGGGGGTCCGGCTATGGCTACACCTTC.

Concerning this clone itself: The sample holds other DNA sequences that translate to the same CDR3. This sequence joins TRBV7-3 and TRBJ1-6; TRBD1 matches at 9 bases. After removal of 1 base from V and 9 bases from J, the junction contained 10 bases not matched to a gene. Per germline, CDR1 SGHTA and CDR2 FQGTGA. The CDR3 is 17 residues long. CDR3 in amino acids: CASSLRGAGQGPSPLHF. The CDR3 coding sequence is TGTGCCAGCAGCTTAAGGGGTGCGGGACAGGGACCTTCACCCCTCCACTTT. Full variable domain (missing parts from reference TRBV7-3 and TRBJ1-6): GAGVSQTPSNKVTEKGKYVELRCDPISGHTALYWYRQSLGQGPEFLIYFQGTGAADDSGLPNDRFFAVRPEGSVSTLKIQRTERGDSAVYLCASSLRGAGQGPSPLHFGNGTRLTVT.

The chain links TRBV18 to TRBJ1-1; the D is unclear. V was trimmed by 1 base and J by 1 base, leaving 7 bases between them. The CDR3 sequence is 14 residues long. Looked up from germline, CDR1 is KGHSH and CDR2 is LQKENI. The CDR3 DNA reads TGTGCCAGCTCACCACAAACTTGGAACACTGAAGCTTTCTTT. Residues: CASSPQTWNTEAFF. The full variable domain, rest sourced from reference TRBV18 and TRBJ1-1, is NAGVMQNPRHLVRRRGQEARLRCSPMKGHSHVYWYRQLPEEGLKFMVYLQKENIIDESGMPKERFSAEFPKEGPSILRIQQVVRGDSAAYFCASSPQTWNTEAFFGQGTRLTVV.

This chain's CDR3 is CASSLVTGNQETQYF. The CDR3 DNA sequence: TGTGCCAGCAGCTTAGTAACAGGGAATCAAGAGACCCAGTACTTC. V gene TRBV7-2 combines with J gene TRBJ2-5, with D perhaps TRBD1 (6 bases). V was clipped by 1 base and J by 2 bases, with 11 bases between them. The CDR3 is 15 residues long. The germline CDR1 and CDR2 sequences are SGHTA and FQGNSA.

V and J are TRBV5-4 and TRBJ1-2, with 7 bases identical to TRBD1. The CDR3 loop spans 13 amino acids. The V segment lost 4 bases and the J segment 2 bases; nucleotides outside the gene matches: 2. CDR1 SGHNT and CDR2 YYREEE come from the germline V gene (reference sequence). The CDR3 DNA reads as TGTGCCAGCAGCCAACAGGGGAACTATGGCTACACCTTC. Translating gives CASSQQGNYGYTF.

This chain uses TRBV7-9 with TRBJ2-2; possibly TRBD1 for D (6 bases). V was shortened by 5 bases and J by 8 bases, with 15 bases between the two germline ends. The CDR3 sequence is 14 residues long. The germline V gene has CDR1 SEHNR and CDR2 FQNEAQ (reference sequence). The DNA for the CDR3 is TGTGCCAGCAGCGAGGGACATAGTGCAGGGGAGCTGTTTTTT. Protein product: CASSEGHSAGELFF. Variable domain in full (rest from reference TRBV7-9 and TRBJ2-2): DTGVSQNPRHKITKRGQNVTFRCDPISEHNRLYWYRQTLGQGPEFLTYFQNEAQLEKSRLLSDRFSAERPKGSFSTLEIQRTEQGDSAMYLCASSEGHSAGELFFGEGSRLTVL.

The chain has TRBV9 and TRBJ2-5; D is possibly TRBD1 (8 bases). V shed 0 bases and J shed 0 bases, with 18 bases lying between them. This CDR3 comprises 18 residues. Germline CDR1 is SGDLS and CDR2 is YYNGEE. The CDR3 nucleotides are TGTGCCAGCAGCGTAGCAGGGGGCGGTCTAGCGGACCAAGAGACCCAGTACTTC. As protein: CASSVAGGGLADQETQYF. Filled out from reference TRBV9 and TRBJ2-5, the complete variable domain reads DSGVTQTPKHLITATGQRVTLRCSPRSGDLSVYWYQQSLDQGLQFLIQYYNGEERAKGNILERFSAQQFPDLHSELNLSSLELGDSALYFCASSVAGGGLADQETQYFGPGTRLLVL.